The clone carrying this TCR beta chain was seen more than once but under ten times. No antigen is known for it. The CDR3 consists of 12 residues. V gave up 6 bases and J gave up 0 bases, with 7 bases separating them. The germline CDR1 and CDR2 sequences are SQVTM and ANQGSEA. The data were obtained in a study of CD8 T cells in ankylosing spondylitis. Library preparation for TCR beta used quantitative 5'-RACE with molecular barcodes. TCRdb re-called the 5' RACE reads with MiXCR, one entry per CDR3 protein. This repertoire shows 500,000 or so distinct CDR3 sequences, under 5.5% found once; its top ten account for under 4.5%. Findings and limits, study-wide: Disease-linked clones bore a CD8+ phenotype and were relatively rare in peripheral blood. Certain motif variants had earlier been reported in reactive arthritis synovial fluid and blood. What appeared characteristic of ankylosing spondylitis blood was a TCR beta motif of eight or nine highly homologous variants.

The sequencing sample was made of blood, either unsorted or a sorted T cell fraction (not recorded which). The rearrangement links TRBV29-1 to TRBJ2-3; no clear D. This TCR was sampled from a male donor with ankylosing spondylitis. As DNA, the CDR3 is TGCAGCGTAACATCTAGCACAGATACGCAGTATTTT. Amino acids: CSVTSSTDTQYF.